This T cell receptor beta chain stems from a study of blood T cell repertoires in COVID-19. As for the study in general: Recovered status applied to Cohort 3 donors who had two consecutive negative PCRs. It also applied to those with clearance or with symptom resolution. From the United States, Italy and Spain came samples of acute and convalescent COVID-19.

The CDR3 sequence is 15 residues long. Trimming cost V 1 base and J 3 bases, with 10 bases left between them. CDR1 is MGHRA and CDR2 is YSYEKL in the germline V gene. The method was immunoSEQ multiplex PCR; TCRdb's version includes in-frame clones alone and lacks a portion of them. The sample has a few hundred thousand clones, about 90% seen once. The chain carries TRBV4-1 and TRBJ2-1; the D gene is possibly TRBD1 (5 bases). The sequencing input was PBMCs or T cells enriched from blood (not recorded which). This sequence was found in a man aged 40-49 years in a cohort exposed to, infected with or recovered from COVID-19 (not recorded which). CDR3 region: CASSQVPDSYNEQFF. The CDR3 region has the DNA TGCGCCAGCAGCCAAGTTCCCGACAGCTACAATGAGCAGTTCTTC.